The clone carrying this TCR beta chain turned up a few times. Its target is not known. The sample originates from a study of human T cells and chemical hapten exposure. Individual cDNA molecules in this library carried unique molecular identifiers. Per the original data handling: Sample TCR counts, which ranged from about 20,000 to 750,000, had a median of roughly 96,000. MiXCR, applied by TCRdb to the RACE reads, yields one record per CDR3 protein. None of the V and J calls come from the authors' own analysis; TCRdb made them. Of more than 60,000 distinct CDR3 sequences listed, about 8.7% are singletons. General observations from the study: Sensitization with DPC brought no change to TCRs above 1 in 1000 in frequency.

Time point here: healthy volunteer bleed at 6 weeks. The template was total RNA from unfractionated whole blood. The V and J ends lost 3 bases and 9 bases respectively, with 13 bases between them. This CDR3 is 14 amino acids long. CDR1 and CDR2 (germline): SGDLS, YYNGEE. The chain recombines TRBV9 with TRBJ1-6; maybe TRBD1 (5 bases). The source of this sequence is a male donor in good health. Some clones in this sample may be carry-over from other donors' samples. The source material was whole blood. CDR3 nucleotides: TGTGCCAGCAGCGGGAGTACGGGGGTTTCACCCCTCCACTTT. Its protein product is CASSGSTGVSPLHF.